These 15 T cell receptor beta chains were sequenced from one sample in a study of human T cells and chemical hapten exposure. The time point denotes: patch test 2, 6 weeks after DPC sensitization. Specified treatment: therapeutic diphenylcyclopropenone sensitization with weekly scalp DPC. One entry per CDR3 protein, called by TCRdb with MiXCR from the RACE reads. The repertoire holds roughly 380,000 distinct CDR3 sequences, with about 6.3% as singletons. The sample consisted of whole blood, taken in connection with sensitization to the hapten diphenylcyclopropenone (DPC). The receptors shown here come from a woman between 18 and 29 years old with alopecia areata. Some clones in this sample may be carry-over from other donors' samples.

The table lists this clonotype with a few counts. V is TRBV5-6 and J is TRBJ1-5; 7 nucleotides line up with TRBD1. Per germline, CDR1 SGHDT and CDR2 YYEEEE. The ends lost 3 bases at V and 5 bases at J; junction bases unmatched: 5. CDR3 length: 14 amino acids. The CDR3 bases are TGTGCCAGCAGCTATGCTACAGGGGATCAGCCCCAGCATTTT. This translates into CASSYATGDQPQHF.

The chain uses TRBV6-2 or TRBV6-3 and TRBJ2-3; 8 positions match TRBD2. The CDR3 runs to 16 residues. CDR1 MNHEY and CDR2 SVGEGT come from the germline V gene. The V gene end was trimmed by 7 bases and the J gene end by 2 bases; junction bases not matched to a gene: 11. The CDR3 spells CASTVTSGTFTDTQYF. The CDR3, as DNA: TGTGCCAGCACCGTAACTAGCGGAACCTTCACAGATACGCAGTATTTT.

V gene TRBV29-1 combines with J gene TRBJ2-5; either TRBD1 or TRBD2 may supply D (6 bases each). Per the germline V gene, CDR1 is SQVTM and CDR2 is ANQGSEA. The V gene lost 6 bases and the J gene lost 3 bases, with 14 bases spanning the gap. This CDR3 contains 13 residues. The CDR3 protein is CSVRRGVEETQYF. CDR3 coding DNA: TGCAGCGTCCGGAGGGGGGTGGAAGAGACCCAGTACTTC. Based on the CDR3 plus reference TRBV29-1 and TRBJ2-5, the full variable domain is SAVISQKPSRDICQRGTSLTIQCQVDSQVTMMFWYRQQPGQSLTLIATANQGSEATYESGFVIDKFPISRPNLTFSTLTVSNMSPEDSSIYLCSVRRGVEETQYFGPGTRLLVL.

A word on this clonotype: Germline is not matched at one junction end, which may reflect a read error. The CDR3 loop is CASSPGEGF. In DNA, the CDR3 is TGTGCCAGCAGCCCCGGGGAGGGCTTC. V and J are TRBV7-9 and TRBJ2-7; 7 nucleotides match TRBD2. The germline V gene has CDR1 SEHNR and CDR2 FQNEAQ (reference sequence). The CDR3 has 9 amino acids.

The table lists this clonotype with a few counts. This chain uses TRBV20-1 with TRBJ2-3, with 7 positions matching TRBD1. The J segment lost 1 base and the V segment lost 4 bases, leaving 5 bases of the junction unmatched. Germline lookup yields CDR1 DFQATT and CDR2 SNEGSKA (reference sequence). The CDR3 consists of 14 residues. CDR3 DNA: TGCAGTGCTATAAGGGACAGACGCACAGATACGCAGTATTTT. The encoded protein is CSAIRDRRTDTQYF.

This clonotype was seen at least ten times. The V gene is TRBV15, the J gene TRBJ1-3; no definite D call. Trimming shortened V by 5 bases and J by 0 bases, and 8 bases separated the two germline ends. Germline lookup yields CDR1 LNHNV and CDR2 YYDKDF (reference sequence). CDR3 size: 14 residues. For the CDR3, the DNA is TGTGCCACCAGCGGGCCAGGCTCTGGAAACACCATATATTTT. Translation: CATSGPGSGNTIYF.

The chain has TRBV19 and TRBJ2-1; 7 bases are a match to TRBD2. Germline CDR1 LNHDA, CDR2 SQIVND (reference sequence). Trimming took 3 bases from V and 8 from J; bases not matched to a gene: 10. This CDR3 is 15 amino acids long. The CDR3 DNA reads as TGTGCCAGTAGTATGGGCGGGGGAAGCGGTTATGAGCAGTTCTTC. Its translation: CASSMGGGSGYEQFF.

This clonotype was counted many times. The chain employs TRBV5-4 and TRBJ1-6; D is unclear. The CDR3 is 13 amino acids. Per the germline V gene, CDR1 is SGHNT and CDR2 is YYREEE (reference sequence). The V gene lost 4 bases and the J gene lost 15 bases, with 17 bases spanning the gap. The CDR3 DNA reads TGTGCCAGCAGCGCCACTTCGTCGGCAATCCTCCACTTT. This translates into CASSATSSAILHF.

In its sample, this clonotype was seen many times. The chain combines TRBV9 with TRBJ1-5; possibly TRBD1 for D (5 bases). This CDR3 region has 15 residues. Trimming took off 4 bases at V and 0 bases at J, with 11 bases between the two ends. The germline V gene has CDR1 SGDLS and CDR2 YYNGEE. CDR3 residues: CASSPTVYSNQPQHF. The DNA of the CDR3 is TGTGCCAGCAGCCCGACAGTCTATAGCAATCAGCCCCAGCATTTT.

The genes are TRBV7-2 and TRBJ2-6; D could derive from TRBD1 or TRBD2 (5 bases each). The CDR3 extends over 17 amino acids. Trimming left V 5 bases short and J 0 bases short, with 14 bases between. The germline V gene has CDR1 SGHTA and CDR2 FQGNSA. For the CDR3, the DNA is TGTGCCAGCAGCCTGCACGGGGCTAGCTCTGGGGCCAACGTCCTGACTTTC. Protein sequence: CASSLHGASSGANVLTF.

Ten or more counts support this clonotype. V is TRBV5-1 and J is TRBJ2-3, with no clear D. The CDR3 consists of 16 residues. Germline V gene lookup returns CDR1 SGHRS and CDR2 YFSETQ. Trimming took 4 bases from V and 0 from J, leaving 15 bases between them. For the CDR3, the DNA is TGCGCCAGCAGCCTTGCGATGGCCCCTAGCACAGATACGCAGTATTTT. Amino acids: CASSLAMAPSTDTQYF.

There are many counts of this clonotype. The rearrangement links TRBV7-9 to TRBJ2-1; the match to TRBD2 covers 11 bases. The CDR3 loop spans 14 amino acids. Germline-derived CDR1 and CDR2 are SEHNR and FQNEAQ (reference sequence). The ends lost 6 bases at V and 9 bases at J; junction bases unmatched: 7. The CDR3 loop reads CASSLSGGASEQFF. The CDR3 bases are TGTGCCAGCAGTCTTAGCGGGGGGGCGAGTGAGCAGTTCTTC. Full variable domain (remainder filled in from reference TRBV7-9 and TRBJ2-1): DTGVSQNPRHKITKRGQNVTFRCDPISEHNRLYWYRQTLGQGPEFLTYFQNEAQLEKSRLLSDRFSAERPKGSFSTLEIQRTEQGDSAMYLCASSLSGGASEQFFGPGTRLTVL.

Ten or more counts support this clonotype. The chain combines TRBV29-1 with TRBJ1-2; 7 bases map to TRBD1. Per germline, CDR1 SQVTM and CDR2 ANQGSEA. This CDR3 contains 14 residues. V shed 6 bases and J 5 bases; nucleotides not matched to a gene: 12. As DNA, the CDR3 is TGCAGCGTCGCCTCCTCCGGGACAGCATATGGCTACACCTTC. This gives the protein CSVASSGTAYGYTF.

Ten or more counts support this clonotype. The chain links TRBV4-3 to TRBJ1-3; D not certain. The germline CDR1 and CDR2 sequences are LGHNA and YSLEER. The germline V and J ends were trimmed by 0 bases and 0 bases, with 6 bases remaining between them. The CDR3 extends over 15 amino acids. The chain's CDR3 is CASSQDRFSGNTIYF. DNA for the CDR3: TGCGCCAGCAGCCAAGACAGGTTCTCTGGAAACACCATATATTTT.

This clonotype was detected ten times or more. This CDR3 reads CASSSWNRGNYGYTF. The CDR3 DNA reads as TGTGCCAGCAGTTCTTGGAACAGGGGGAACTATGGCTACACCTTC. The chain recombines TRBV6-5 with TRBJ1-2, with 8 bases lining up with TRBD1. The V gene's germline CDR1 is MNHEY and CDR2 SVGAGI. The CDR3 runs to 15 residues. After removal of 4 bases from V and 2 bases from J, the junction contained 6 bases not matched to a gene.